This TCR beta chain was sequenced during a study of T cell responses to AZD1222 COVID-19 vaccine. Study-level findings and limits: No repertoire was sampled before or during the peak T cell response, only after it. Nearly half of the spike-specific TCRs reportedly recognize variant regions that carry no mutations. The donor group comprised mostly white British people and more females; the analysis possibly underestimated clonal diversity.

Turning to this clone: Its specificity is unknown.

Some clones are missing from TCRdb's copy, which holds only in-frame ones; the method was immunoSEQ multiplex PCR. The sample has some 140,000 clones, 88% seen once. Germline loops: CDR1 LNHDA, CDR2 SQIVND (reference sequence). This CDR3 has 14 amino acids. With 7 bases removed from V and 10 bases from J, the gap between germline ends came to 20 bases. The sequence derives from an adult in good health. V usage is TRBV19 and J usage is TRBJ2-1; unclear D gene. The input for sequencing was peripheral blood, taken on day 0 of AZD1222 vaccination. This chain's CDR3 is CASKIMDGPWEQFF. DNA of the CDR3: TGTGCCAGTAAGATTATGGATGGCCCATGGGAGCAGTTCTTC.